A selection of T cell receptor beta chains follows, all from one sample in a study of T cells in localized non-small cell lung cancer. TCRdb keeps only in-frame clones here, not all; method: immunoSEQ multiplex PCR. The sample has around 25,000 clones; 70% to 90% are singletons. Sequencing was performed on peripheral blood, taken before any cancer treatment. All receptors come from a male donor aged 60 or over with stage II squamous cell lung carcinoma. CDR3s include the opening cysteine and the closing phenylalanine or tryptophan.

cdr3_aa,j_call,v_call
CSVESRTTSTDTQYF,TRBJ2-3,TRBV29-1
CASSFGLNTEAFF,TRBJ1-1,TRBV5-6
CASSSEGRGDTQYF,TRBJ2-3,TRBV25-1
CASSPRGGFYEQYF,TRBJ2-7,TRBV19
CASSPSGQGAYNYGYTF,TRBJ1-2,TRBV7-3
CATSRASTGGTEAFF,TRBJ1-1,TRBV15
CASSLIGAGGGQYF,TRBJ2-7,TRBV7-2
CAWKGPGGYTF,TRBJ1-2,TRBV30
CASSQQGALISGANVLTF,TRBJ2-6,TRBV2
CASSIADREGSNQPQHF,TRBJ1-5,TRBV7-9
CASSLDLTGIYGYTF,TRBJ1-2,TRBV11-2
CASSPLGELFF,TRBJ2-2,TRBV18
CASSNLDPGTFYNEQFF,TRBJ2-1,TRBV2
CASFHGGPNEKLFF,TRBJ1-4,TRBV2
CASKVVTDYGYTF,TRBJ1-2,TRBV7-9
CASSVGLADTQYF,TRBJ2-3,TRBV9
CASRSTSGSYNEQFF,TRBJ2-1,TRBV14
CASSTPLGSTGELFF,TRBJ2-2,TRBV7-6
CASGQGETQYF,TRBJ2-5,TRBV7-9
CVSPRLALNTGELFF,TRBJ2-2,TRBV30
CASSLASTLGTDTQYF,TRBJ2-3,TRBV7-2
CASSLARLAGGINTGELFF,TRBJ2-2,TRBV7-8
CASSETYEQYF,TRBJ2-7,TRBV6-1
CATSRTTGSVADTQYF,TRBJ2-3,TRBV15
CATTRDRNTGELFF,TRBJ2-2,TRBV10-3
CASSLGLAGGHVPPFF,TRBJ2-1,TRBV5-6
CASSRGLNEKLFF,TRBJ1-4,TRBV14
CASSMSGQGPYEQYF,TRBJ2-7,TRBV19
CASSTRLAGGTTGELFF,TRBJ2-2,TRBV27
CASSPGGGGYGYTF,TRBJ1-2,TRBV4-2
CASKVLDGIYGYTF,TRBJ1-2,TRBV28
CAWSSGTAAVTQYF,TRBJ2-3,TRBV30
CASSLGQTYEQYF,TRBJ2-7,TRBV28
CASSPGTGGIGELFF,TRBJ2-2,TRBV7-9
CASSVPGRWVGTDTQYF,TRBJ2-3,TRBV19
CASSATSGRSFMRNEQFF,TRBJ2-1,TRBV28
CASSSLTDTQYF,TRBJ2-3,TRBV28
CSVAGTRGGTTNEKLFF,TRBJ1-4,TRBV29-1
CATGIGPTDTQYF,TRBJ2-3,TRBV5-4
CASSISGGRVENEQFF,TRBJ2-1,TRBV19